This record concerns one T cell receptor beta chain sequence. Its antigen is as yet unknown. The source of the sample is a study of identical twins. Germline assignment: CDR1 SGHRS and CDR2 YFSETQ. This CDR3 region has 14 residues. With 0 bases removed from V and 7 bases from J, the gap between germline ends came to 14 bases. General study findings and limits: In zero-insertion analyses, partial confounding could arise from invariant MAIT and iNKT cells.

TCRdb processed the 5' RACE reads anew with MiXCR; each CDR3 protein has one entry. Found here are 500,000 to 550,000 distinct CDR3 sequences, around 20% of them singletons; the top ten hold 0.91%. In addition, the sample was reused for a study of T cells expressing NK-cell markers. That investigation notes: Sorted CD3+CD56+NKG2C+, CD3+CD56+NKG2C- and CD3+CD56-NKG2C+ T cells provided the TCR beta repertoires. In 5 or 6 donors, dominant CD3+CD56+NKG2C+ clonotypes ranked among the top 10 CD8+ clonotypes. Clarity on HCMV specificity was lacking for the expanded NKG2C+ T cell clones.

This rearrangement joins TRBV5-1 to TRBJ2-7; no firm D call. This receptor was obtained from a woman under 30 in good health. Material for sequencing was CD4+ T cells sorted from blood. CDR3 sequence (DNA): TGCGCCAGCAGCTTGGCCAACTCGACTGGAGAGCAGTACTTC. Translated, it gives CASSLANSTGEQYF.